This T cell receptor (beta chain) is drawn from a study of blood T cell repertoires in COVID-19. Background on the study: Whether acute or convalescent, the COVID-19 samples came from the United States, Italy and Spain. T cells, B-cell-depleted T cells, or PBMCs provided the cDNA or gDNA that served as material.

The CDR3 sequence is 15 residues long. Trimming took off 4 bases at V and 0 bases at J, with 12 bases between the two ends. CDR1 is SGDLS and CDR2 is YYNGEE in the germline V gene. In the authors' workflow: Estimated nucleated cell counts came from reference gene primer amplification. Sequenced by immunoSEQ multiplex PCR; TCRdb stores in-frame clones only, minus some. V, J and clone size were drawn from that table, and D and trimming were deduced from the DNA. The sample yields over 60,000 clones, around nine tenths seen once. This clonotype originated in a woman aged 55-70 years with acute or convalescent COVID-19. The rearrangement links TRBV9 to TRBJ2-3, with a tentative D call TRBD2 (6 bases). Sequences were obtained from peripheral blood. In DNA form, the CDR3 reads TGTGCCAGCAGCAGTCTAGCGACTAGCACAGATACGCAGTATTTT. Its translation: CASSSLATSTDTQYF.